The 2 T cell receptor beta chains below all came from one sample that was sequenced in a study of cytomegalovirus exposure and HLA in healthy donors. Primers for the PCR totalled 60 Vbeta and 13 Jbeta. TCRdb's table, derived via immunoSEQ multiplex PCR, lists solely in-frame clones and lacks some. The table includes approximately 280,000 clones, roughly 88% detected once. Sequencing used PBMCs. The receptors here all came from a man aged 35 to 55 in good health and CMV-seropositive.

The gene calls are TRBV7-6 and TRBJ1-1, with TRBD1 matching over 7 bases. With V trimmed by 2 bases and J by 5 bases, 2 bases remained unmatched. This CDR3 contains 13 residues. From germline, CDR1 is SGHVS and CDR2 FNYEAQ. For the CDR3, the DNA is TGTGCCAGCAGCTTAAGGACAGGTACTGAAGCTTTCTTT. Translation: CASSLRTGTEAFF.

The CDR3, as DNA: TGTGCCAGCAGCTTAACCGACTACTCCTACGAGCAGTACTTC. This codes for CASSLTDYSYEQYF. This chain uses TRBV7-2 with TRBJ2-7, with D tentatively TRBD2 (5 bases). This CDR3 contains 14 residues. V shed 2 bases and J shed 0 bases, with 8 bases lying between them. Germline V lookup: CDR1 SGHTA, CDR2 FQGNSA.